This passage covers 28 T cell receptor beta chains from one sample sequenced in a study of T cells in localized non-small cell lung cancer. Clones were read by immunoSEQ multiplex PCR, and TCRdb kept only the in-frame ones, dropping some. The sample has tens of thousands of clones, roughly three quarters seen once. This sample comprised PBMCs, obtained before any cancer treatment. These receptors all come from a woman aged 40 to 75 with stage II squamous cell lung carcinoma.

This clone occurred a few times. The rearrangement joins TRBV7-8 to TRBJ1-1; D uncertain. Trimming cost V 2 bases and J 11 bases, with 18 bases left between them. CDR1 is SGHVS, CDR2 FQNEAQ, per germline. There are 14 residues in the CDR3. The CDR3 DNA is TGTGCCAGCAGCTTAAATATCAAGGGAATGGTCGCTTTCTTT. Protein: CASSLNIKGMVAFF. The full variable domain, completed using reference TRBV7-8 and TRBJ1-1, is GAGVSQSPRYKVAKRGQDVALRCDPISGHVSLFWYQQALGQGPEFLTYFQNEAQLDKSGLPSDRFFAERPEGSVSTLKIQRTQQEDSAVYLCASSLNIKGMVAFFGQGTRLTVV.

This chain joins TRBV6-5 and TRBJ2-5; TRBD1 aligns across 9 bases. Germline V lookup: CDR1 MNHEY, CDR2 SVGAGI. The CDR3 sequence is 13 residues long. V lost 6 bases to trimming and J lost 4 bases; unmatched junction nucleotides: 3. The CDR3 here is CASRKTGGETQYF. CDR3 DNA: TGTGCCAGCAGAAAGACAGGGGGAGAGACCCAGTACTTC.

This chain connects TRBV7-9 to TRBJ1-3; 11 bases are shared with TRBD1. V trimming: 5 bases; J trimming: 5 bases; junction bases outside the gene matches: 5. This CDR3 has 15 residues. CDR1 is SEHNR, CDR2 FQNEAQ, per germline (reference sequence). CDR3 nucleotide sequence: TGTGCCAGCAGCACGGACAGGGGGCCCAGAAACACCATATATTTT. Translation gives CASSTDRGPRNTIYF.

V usage is TRBV28 and J usage is TRBJ2-7; the D call may be TRBD1 or TRBD2 (6 bases each). V gave up 5 bases and J gave up 1 base, with 12 bases separating them. In germline, CDR1 is MDHEN, CDR2 SYDVKM. The CDR3 spans 14 residues. The CDR3 spells CASSLAGHSYEQYV. For the CDR3, the DNA is TGTGCCAGCAGTCTGGCGGGACATTCCTACGAGCAGTACGTC.

V gene TRBV2 combines with J gene TRBJ2-7; no firm D call. In germline, CDR1 is SNHLY, CDR2 FYNNEI. The CDR3 sequence is 13 residues long. V lost 2 bases and J lost 3, with 8 bases in between. CDR3 amino acids: CASSERSSYEQYF. CDR3 DNA: TGTGCCAGCAGTGAACGTTCCAGCTACGAGCAGTACTTC.

A note on this clone: At one end the junction does not follow the germline gene, possibly because of a read error. The chain recombines TRBV13 with TRBJ1-1; D possibly corresponds to TRBD1 (5 bases). CDR3 length: 12 amino acids. Per germline, CDR1 PRHDT and CDR2 FYEKMQ (reference sequence). CDR3 DNA sequence: TGTGCCAGCAGCATAGGGGTTACTGAAGCTTTCTTT. It encodes CASSIGVTEAFF.

The V gene is TRBV19, the J gene TRBJ2-1; 8 nucleotides agree with TRBD1. CDR1 is LNHDA and CDR2 is SQIVND in the germline V gene (reference sequence). The CDR3 spans 14 residues. V gave up 5 bases and J gave up 6 bases; unmatched junction bases: 6. The CDR3 nucleotides are TGTGCCAGTAGTCTCGGACAGGGAATCAATGAGCAGTTCTTC. Its protein product is CASSLGQGINEQFF.

The chain employs TRBV4-3 and TRBJ2-1; possibly TRBD2 for D (5 bases). Trimming pared 0 bases from V and 4 bases from J, leaving 13 bases between. This CDR3 region has 16 residues. CDR1 and CDR2 (germline): LGHNA, YSLEER. CDR3 nucleotides: TGCGCCAGCAGCCAAGAGGTTCAAGCGGAGTACAATGAGCAGTTCTTC. This codes for CASSQEVQAEYNEQFF.

V and J are TRBV29-1 and TRBJ2-3; D assignment may be TRBD1 or TRBD2 (5 bases each). The V gene lost 5 bases and the J gene lost 3 bases, with 9 bases spanning the gap. Looked up from germline, CDR1 is SQVTM and CDR2 is ANQGSEA. This CDR3 comprises 12 residues. CDR3 amino acids: CSVSWGTDTQYF. CDR3 nucleotides: TGCAGCGTTTCCTGGGGGACAGATACGCAGTATTTT.

The chain recombines TRBV6-5 with TRBJ1-1; 8 bases line up with TRBD1. The CDR3 covers 13 residues. Germline values: CDR1 MNHEY, CDR2 SVGAGI. V dropped 8 bases and J dropped 4; count of bases not matched to a gene: 6. The CDR3 nucleotides are TGTGCCAGCTCAGGGGGCGAGGGCACTGAAGCTTTCTTT. The encoded protein is CASSGGEGTEAFF.

V is TRBV6-5 and J is TRBJ2-7, with TRBD1 identical over 8 bases. The CDR3 runs 13 residues. Germline V gene data show CDR1 as MNHEY and CDR2 as SVGAGI. V shed 4 bases, J shed 6 bases, and the junction held 5 bases outside the gene matches. This CDR3 is CASSSPGTGEQYV. Written as DNA, the CDR3 is TGTGCCAGCAGTTCTCCCGGGACAGGCGAGCAGTACGTC.

J is TRBJ1-1 and V is TRBV5-1; possible D gene TRBD1, 5 bases. Between the trimmed V and J ends, which lost 0 bases and 3 bases, there was a span of 6 bases. Germline loops: CDR1 SGHRS, CDR2 YFSETQ. This CDR3 contains 13 residues. DNA of the CDR3: TGCGCCAGCAGCTTGGAACAGGACACTGAAGCTTTCTTT. Its translation: CASSLEQDTEAFF.

CDR3 loop: CASSPTSGTNTGELFF. The CDR3 DNA reads TGTGCCAGCAGCCCTACTAGCGGGACGAACACCGGGGAGCTGTTTTTT. The chain employs TRBV4-2 and TRBJ2-2, with 10 bases fitting TRBD2. CDR3 length: 16 residues. Losses at the gene ends were 4 bases for V and 0 bases for J; bases not matched to a gene: 2. Germline CDR1 LGHNA, CDR2 YNFKEQ.

The rearrangement joins TRBV12-5 to TRBJ2-5; 7 nucleotides match TRBD1. V was clipped by 1 base and J by 5 bases; unmatched bases: 4. The CDR3 totals 14 residues. Per the germline V gene, CDR1 is LGHNT and CDR2 is FRNRAP. DNA for the CDR3: TGTGCTAGTGGTTTGGGGCAGGGGGTGGAGACCCAGTACTTC. Its translation is CASGLGQGVETQYF.

The gene calls are TRBV4-1 and TRBJ1-4; TRBD1 matches at 7 bases. V was clipped by 4 bases and J by 1 base; unmatched bases: 6. CDR3 length: 16 residues. Germline CDR1 is MGHRA and CDR2 is YSYEKL. The CDR3 DNA reads TGCGCCAGCAGCCCGAACTGGGACAGAACTAATGAAAAACTGTTTTTT. It is translated as CASSPNWDRTNEKLFF.

For the CDR3, the DNA is TGTGCCAGCAGTTTCGGGTACCAAGAGACCCAGTACTTC. It is translated as CASSFGYQETQYF. This sequence joins TRBV27 and TRBJ2-5; D remains unclear. V was cut by 3 bases and J by 0 bases, with 5 bases left in between. CDR1 MNHEY and CDR2 SMNVEV come from the germline V gene (reference sequence). This CDR3 is built from 13 residues.

This chain links TRBV6-5 with TRBJ1-5, with 7 bases matching TRBD1. The CDR3 loop spans 14 amino acids. V gave up 5 bases and J gave up 7 bases; unmatched junction bases: 8. The germline V gene has CDR1 MNHEY and CDR2 SVGAGI. In DNA, the CDR3 is TGTGCCAGCAGTCTAGGACAGGCGAGACAGCCCCAGCATTTT. It is translated as CASSLGQARQPQHF.

The V gene is TRBV27, the J gene TRBJ2-7; TRBD1 is a possible D gene (6 bases). The ends were cut back, 6 bases at V and 3 bases at J, with 21 bases in the middle. Germline lookup yields CDR1 MNHEY and CDR2 SMNVEV (reference sequence). The CDR3 spans 16 residues. CDR3 coding DNA: TGTGCCAGCAGCCCCCTCGGGCCAGGGGCTTTCTACGAGCAGTACGTC. It specifies CASSPLGPGAFYEQYV.

The chain joins TRBV9 to TRBJ2-5, with D possibly TRBD2 on 6 matching bases. The CDR3 sequence is 15 residues long. Trimming pared 0 bases from V and 2 bases from J, leaving 11 bases between. Germline loops: CDR1 SGDLS, CDR2 YYNGEE. CDR3 nucleotides: TGTGCCAGCAGCGTAGCAGTAGCGGAGCAAGAGACCCAGTACTTC. Amino acids: CASSVAVAEQETQYF.

The sample holds a few counts of this clone. V usage is TRBV19 and J usage is TRBJ1-5, with D hard to call. The germline V gene encodes CDR1 LNHDA and CDR2 SQIVND (reference sequence). Trimming took off 5 bases at V and 6 bases at J, with 8 bases between the two ends. The CDR3 sequence is 12 residues long. The CDR3 coding sequence is TGTGCCAGTAGTCCGGACGGTCAGCCCCAGCATTTT. It yields the protein CASSPDGQPQHF.

The chain couples TRBV15 to TRBJ1-2, with 7 positions matching TRBD1. The CDR3 extends over 13 amino acids. Germline CDR1 is LNHNV and CDR2 is YYDKDF (reference sequence). V lost 5 bases to trimming and J lost 5 bases; unmatched junction nucleotides: 5. CDR3 sequence reads: CATSSQQGYGYTF. CDR3 bases: TGTGCCACCAGCTCCCAACAGGGGTATGGCTACACCTTC.

This chain joins TRBV4-3 and TRBJ1-2; no reliable D call. The germline V and J ends were trimmed by 1 base and 8 bases, with 14 bases remaining between them. Germline assignment: CDR1 LGHNA and CDR2 YSLEER. There are 14 residues in the CDR3. The CDR3 spells CASSQGLQSLGYTF. The CDR3 nucleotides are TGCGCCAGCAGCCAAGGGCTACAGAGCCTGGGCTACACCTTC.

V usage is TRBV7-9 and J usage is TRBJ1-2; D unresolved. Per the germline V gene, CDR1 is SEHNR and CDR2 is FQNEAQ (reference sequence). Deletions cut 3 bases from V and 4 bases from J, with 9 bases between. The CDR3 length is 13 residues. CDR3 region: CASSFPSFYGYTF. The DNA for the CDR3 is TGTGCCAGCAGCTTCCCATCGTTCTATGGCTACACCTTC.

The rearrangement joins TRBV28 to TRBJ1-5, with D unresolved. The germline V and J ends were trimmed by 2 bases and 10 bases, with 6 bases remaining between them. Germline V gene data show CDR1 as MDHEN and CDR2 as SYDVKM. This CDR3 comprises 11 residues. Here the CDR3 reads CASSLKGPQHF. As DNA, the CDR3 is TGTGCCAGCAGTTTAAAGGGACCCCAGCATTTT. The whole variable domain, remainder taken from reference TRBV28 and TRBJ1-5, is DVKVTQSSRYLVKRTGEKVFLECVQDMDHENMFWYRQDPGLGLRLIYFSYDVKMKEKGDIPEGYSVSREKKERFSLILESASTNQTSMYLCASSLKGPQHFGDGTRLSIL.

The table lists this clone with a few counts. The chain's CDR3 is CASSPGQGWHGYTF. DNA for the CDR3: TGTGCCAGTAGTCCTGGACAGGGGTGGCATGGCTACACCTTC. The chain links TRBV19 to TRBJ1-2, with 9 bases fitting TRBD1. The V segment lost 5 bases and the J segment 6 bases; nucleotides outside the gene matches: 7. Germline values: CDR1 LNHDA, CDR2 SQIVND (reference sequence). CDR3 length equals 14 residues.

DNA for the CDR3: TGTGCCAGCACCCCCCTGACTGGAGTTGTTGGCTACACCTTC. It yields the protein CASTPLTGVVGYTF. The V call is TRBV9, the J call TRBJ1-2; unclear D gene. Germline assignment: CDR1 SGDLS and CDR2 YYNGEE. This CDR3 is 14 amino acids long. V lost 6 bases to trimming and J lost 7 bases, with 19 bases between them.

The gene calls are TRBV7-2 and TRBJ1-2; tentative D call: TRBD1 (5 bases). This CDR3 contains 14 residues. The V and J ends lost 0 bases and 8 bases respectively, with 13 bases between them. CDR1 is SGHTA, CDR2 FQGNSA, per germline. The CDR3 bases are TGTGCCAGCAGCTTAGCCGCCGGGACTCAAGGCTACACCTTC. This sequence encodes CASSLAAGTQGYTF.

The V and J genes are TRBV5-6 and TRBJ1-2; the D gene is possibly TRBD1 (5 bases). Germline V gene data show CDR1 as SGHDT and CDR2 as YYEEEE. Trimming stripped 3 bases from V and 8 bases from J, with 11 bases between. This CDR3 has 12 residues. The CDR3 sequence: CASSSLGVGYTF. CDR3 sequence (DNA): TGTGCCAGCAGCTCTCTGGGGGTAGGCTACACCTTC.